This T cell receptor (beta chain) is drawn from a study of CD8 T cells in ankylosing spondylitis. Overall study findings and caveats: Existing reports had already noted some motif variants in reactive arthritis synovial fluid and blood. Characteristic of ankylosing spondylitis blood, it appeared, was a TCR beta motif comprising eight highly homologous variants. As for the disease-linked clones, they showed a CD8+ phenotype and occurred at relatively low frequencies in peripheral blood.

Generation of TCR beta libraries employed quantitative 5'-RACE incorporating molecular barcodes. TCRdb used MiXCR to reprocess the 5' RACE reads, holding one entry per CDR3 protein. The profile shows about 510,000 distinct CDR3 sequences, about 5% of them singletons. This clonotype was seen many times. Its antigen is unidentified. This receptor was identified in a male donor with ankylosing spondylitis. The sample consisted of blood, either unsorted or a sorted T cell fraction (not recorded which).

This CDR3 is CASSPKGGQPQHF. The CDR3 nucleotides are TGTGCCAGCAGCCCAAAAGGGGGTCAGCCCCAGCATTTT. The chain has TRBV5-5 and TRBJ1-5; the D gene is possibly TRBD1 (6 bases). The V end lost 4 bases, the J end lost 6 bases, and 11 bases lay between the germline ends. CDR3 length: 13 amino acids. The V gene's germline CDR1 is SGHKS and CDR2 YYEKEE (reference sequence).